This TCR beta chain was captured in a study of blood T cell repertoires in COVID-19. About the study: Material from acute and convalescent COVID-19 was sourced from the United States, Italy and Spain. Sample material is recorded as cDNA or gDNA derived from T cells, B-cell-depleted T cells, or PBMCs.

Per the original methods: Amplified reference gene primers provided the basis for estimating nucleated cell counts. The protocol was immunoSEQ multiplex PCR, while the TCRdb copy is restricted to in-frame clones and leaves out a portion. The D gene and trimming were derived from the DNA, and the V and J assignments and clone size from that table. The table shows about 210,000 clones, with 88% occurring only once. In its sample, this clone was seen a few times. The TCR comes from a man between 65 and 80 years old with acute or convalescent COVID-19. The sequenced material came from peripheral blood.

The CDR3 reads CASSRQVKNTEAFF. In DNA, the CDR3 is TGTGCCAGCAGCCGACAGGTCAAGAACACTGAAGCTTTCTTT. V and J are TRBV3-1 (or the pseudogene TRBV3-2) and TRBJ1-1; TRBD1 might be the D (6 bases). The CDR3 runs to 14 residues. Germline assignment: CDR1 LGHDT and CDR2 YNNKEL (reference sequence). V was trimmed by 4 bases and J by 1 base, leaving 10 bases between them.